This TCR beta chain originates from a study of T cell responses to AZD1222 COVID-19 vaccine. Study background: Combined were second doses at about 4 or about 12 weeks.

A word on this clone: Its target is unknown. Other DNA sequences in this sample translate to the same CDR3.

Sequencing used immunoSEQ multiplex PCR; TCRdb keeps in-frame clones, though not all of them. The repertoire includes around 91,000 clones, 70% to 90% of them detected once, and about 19% sits in the top ten. Findings and limits, study-wide: The donor group comprised mostly white British people and more females; the analysis possibly underestimated clonal diversity. Just 6 or 7 AZD1222 recipients were seropositive at baseline.

Germline V gene data show CDR1 as SGHAT and CDR2 as FQNNGV. CDR3 size: 14 residues. V shed 5 bases and J shed 3 bases, with 13 bases lying between them. This clonotype was sampled from an adult in good health. V gene TRBV11-2 combines with J gene TRBJ1-2; a possible D gene is TRBD1 (5 bases). The sequenced sample was peripheral blood, obtained on day 0 of AZD1222 vaccination. The CDR3 DNA follows: TGTGCCAGCAGCCCCGGGACCGGGGACTATGGCTACACCTTC. It is translated as CASSPGTGDYGYTF.